Listed here is a single T cell receptor (beta chain). Its antigen remains unidentified. It has no much larger one-base neighbor in the sample; base qualities were not kept. The High Capacity cDNA Reverse Transcription Kit was used to reverse transcribe all of the isolated RNA, meaning that expressed TCRB transcripts were what got sequenced. Deep immunoSEQ sequencing was applied to naive, central memory and regulatory T cell samples, giving an average of around 4 million total reads per sample. After sorted cells were lysed in RLT buffer, RNA was extracted with DNase-treated RNeasy Micro or Mini kits, with the choice depending on cell number. To prevent cross-contamination, every cell subset was processed on its own, while patient and healthy donor samples were processed together. Using the immunoSEQ multiplex PCR, TCRB sequences were amplified from cDNA into 87-bp fragments spanning the CDR3 region. Amplicons were sequenced on the Illumina HiSeq platform. The original pipeline was this. PCR bias was computationally corrected using synthetic template baselines, reads within Hamming distance 2 were collapsed, and singletons that could not be merged were discarded. By aligning reads against IMGT, V, D and J genes, CDR3 length, and insertions or deletions at six rearrangement sites were assigned. Clonotype counts were normalized to sorted cell number within each subset before computing true diversity and Gini coefficients with the tcR R package. Repertoire sharing was quantified using the overlap coefficient calculated on TCRB nucleotide sequences. TCRdb re-hosts the immuneACCESS table, in-frame sequences only. Its copies lack some clones; in the studies checked, an unresolved V gene accounts for under half of them, and the cause for the rest is not known. V and J calls and clone size are those listed in that table; D and trimming were worked out from the DNA. The sample table lists some 150,000 clones, about an eighth of them with a count of one. Under 1.5% of the sample is in the top ten clones.

These data belong to a study of beta chain features in type 1 diabetes (dated by TCRdb to 2017 to 2018). Background on the whole study: Patients and healthy donors did not differ in mean age, gender distribution, total cell number or subset yield. Across all samples, 107,917,701 sorted cells were examined, and cell number per subset correlated strongly with RNA yield. The study compared the TCRB repertoires of sorted circulating CD4+ T cell subsets in recently diagnosed type 1 diabetes patients with those in matched healthy donors. Regulatory and stem cell-like memory subsets were obtained from only 8 patients and roughly 8 healthy donors, while naive and central memory subsets were obtained from all 30 or so donors.

Each donor gave one peripheral blood draw, averaging roughly 120 mL, which was collected into heparinised tubes. A BD FACSAria II was used to sort naive, central memory, regulatory and stem cell-like memory CD4+ T cells with a panel that included CD45RO, CCR7, CD25, CD127, CD95 and CD27. Purity was above 95% for every sorted population. PBMCs were isolated immediately by Lymphoprep density gradient centrifugation and stained directly without culture. To minimize batch effects, samples were stained and sorted in pairs, one healthy donor with one patient per experiment. Broad study findings and their caveats: Naive, central memory and regulatory TCRB repertoires appeared to be more similar among patients than among healthy donors. Shorter templates might have been favored by PCR, but patient and control samples were amplified and corrected together, so both groups would have been affected equally by any skew. In all four CD4+ subsets, TCRB CDR3 length was moderately but significantly shorter in type 1 diabetes patients. At VDJ recombination sites, type 1 diabetes patients had fewer insertions and more deleted nucleotides, which implies abnormalities in thymic rearrangement. Because cDNA rather than genomic DNA was sequenced, highly expressing activated cells could have been over-represented, although no difference in activation and CD3 levels was found between groups. Because the HLA sub-analyses included only small numbers of individuals, any influence of HLA type on TCRB rearrangement was left unresolved.

The TCR was taken from a young man with type 1 diabetes. The sequencing input was central memory CD4+ T cells from blood.

The sequence in DNA is TGCGCCAGCACTGTAACCACGGGTAACACTGAAGCTTTCTTT. It translates to CASTVTTGNTEAFF. Recombination linked TRBV5-1 to TRBJ1-1; a confident D gene designation cannot be given. Reading the germline V gene gives CDR1 SGHRS and CDR2 YFSETQ. V was cut back by 6 bases and J by 2 bases, leaving a gap of 14 bases between them. The CDR3 runs 14 amino acids, cysteine and phenylalanine included. Just the 42-base CDR3 DNA is kept, in frame starting at base 1.